One sample yielded the 4 T cell receptor beta chains listed below, sequenced in a study of T-cell memory formation after mild COVID-19. TCRdb fed the 5' RACE reads into MiXCR, producing one record per CDR3 protein. The repertoire consists of 150,000 to 200,000 distinct CDR3 sequences, with 16% occurring once and the leading ten covering about 1.9%. Sequenced: PBMCs or a T cell subset sorted from them (not recorded which). The source of these receptors is an adult woman who had mild COVID-19 (a few samples of this study predate the infection). Cell type and time point are not known.

The V call is TRBV5-5, the J call TRBJ2-5; TRBD1 is a possible D gene (6 bases). Looked up from germline, CDR1 is SGHKS and CDR2 is YYEKEE (reference sequence). CDR3 length: 14 residues. V shed 3 bases and J shed 5 bases, with 14 bases lying between them. The CDR3 loop is CASSSGQPAETQYF. As DNA, the CDR3 is TGTGCCAGCAGCTCCGGACAGCCTGCGGAGACCCAGTACTTC.

The rearrangement joins TRBV7-2 to TRBJ2-6; possible D gene TRBD1, 6 bases. With 5 bases removed from V and 0 bases from J, the gap between germline ends came to 11 bases. Per the germline V gene, CDR1 is SGHTA and CDR2 is FQGNSA. CDR3 size: 16 residues. CDR3 protein: CASSAPGVSGANVLTF. The CDR3, as DNA: TGTGCCAGCAGCGCCCCAGGGGTCTCTGGGGCCAACGTCCTGACTTTC.

The chain couples TRBV29-1 to TRBJ2-4; 8 nucleotides match TRBD2. With V trimmed by 6 bases and J by 1 base, 5 bases remained unmatched. In germline, CDR1 is SQVTM, CDR2 ANQGSEA. This CDR3 is 14 amino acids long. The CDR3 DNA reads TGCAGCGTCCGCGGGGGGATGGCCAAAAACATTCAGTACTTC. Encoded protein: CSVRGGMAKNIQYF.

The chain employs TRBV11-2 and TRBJ2-3, with D maybe TRBD2 (5 bases). The CDR3 covers 14 residues. The germline V gene encodes CDR1 SGHAT and CDR2 FQNNGV. The germline V and J ends were trimmed by 0 bases and 11 bases, with 15 bases remaining between them. Here the CDR3 reads CASSLETRRGKQYF. The CDR3 DNA is TGTGCCAGCAGCTTAGAAACCCGACGAGGGAAGCAGTATTTT.